This T cell receptor (beta chain) comes out of a study of CD8+ T cells in alopecia areata (dated by TCRdb to between 2017 and 2018). Broadly, across the study: Treated patients were enrolled in an open-label pilot trial of oral tofacitinib at 5 to 10 mg twice daily for moderate-to-severe alopecia areata. Scalp clonality was compared across normal scalp (n=4), patchy alopecia areata scalp (n=8), and alopecia totalis/universalis scalp (n=8). TCRbeta CDR3 regions were amplified by immunoSEQ multiplex PCR with 35 Vbeta forward and 13 Jbeta reverse primers. Tofacitinib was administered for 6 to 18 months, and 6 months of follow-up off drug were then conducted to assess delayed response and recurrence. The RNA source kit depended on sample type: the PAXgene miRNA kit for fixed scalp, the miRNeasy kit for PBMCs, and the RNeasy kit for mouse skin. Tofacitinib-treated patients had biopsies at baseline and at 4 and 24 weeks of treatment, with a later scalp biopsy in several patients. In humans, TCRbeta sequencing was performed on scalp tissue and on sorted CD4+ and CD8+ peripheral blood T cells from healthy controls and from patients with patchy or totalis/universalis alopecia areata. High-throughput TCRbeta sequencing was used to examine T cell clonal expansion in alopecia areata in both the C3H/HeJ mouse model and human patients.

Library generation was performed with the immunoSEQ multiplex PCR assay. RNA was extracted from all samples and reverse transcribed into cDNA, which served as template for TCR sequencing. SuperScript III was used to make first-strand cDNA, primed with a 2:1 mix of oligo-dT and random hexamers. A synthetic immune receptor repertoire was used to gauge amplification bias, and whatever bias remained was removed computationally. On the authors' methods: Raw reads were preprocessed for error removal, and CDR3 was defined according to IMGT conventions as running from the conserved cysteine to phenylalanine. Clonality was calculated as 1 minus Shannon entropy normalized by log2 of the number of productive unique TCRs. Whether scalp clones were CD4 or CD8 was inferred by matching scalp TCRbeta sequences against CD4 and CD8 repertoires sorted from blood. TCRdb provides this immuneACCESS table in a form limited to in-frame rearrangements. Some clones are lacking; in checked studies, under half of them reflect an unresolved V gene, and why the rest are absent is not known. That table is the source of V, J and clone size, and D and trimming were worked out from the DNA. Counted in this sample were roughly 170,000 clones; 59% of them appeared once. Roughly 14% of the sample rests with the top ten.

This clone was counted only a few times. Its binding antigen is unknown. Base qualities are missing; no much larger clone stands one base away. What the study reported, not specific to this receptor: Compared with normal scalp, lesional scalp, particularly in alopecia totalis/universalis, had higher clonality and more expanded CD8+ clones, which suggests antigenic drive. Unlike mouse skin, which is dominated by gammadelta T cells, normal human skin has resident alphabeta T cells that are also sequenced, and this complicates analysis of the scalp TCR repertoire. TCR sequences shared between patients were less clear than in mice, possibly partly because of HLA diversity in the patient population.

The CDR3 has 13 amino acids, counting the end cysteine and phenylalanine. The sequence is cut down to CDR3 DNA, 39 bases in frame from base 1. CDR1 and CDR2 are read off the germline V gene as SQVTM and ANQGSEA. V and J are trimmed by 7 bases and 6 bases, and the gene matches miss 8 bases of the junction. What the time point label conveys for this sample: baseline before oral tofacitinib. Peripheral blood and lesional scalp punch biopsies were obtained from patients with alopecia areata. PBMCs were separated by density centrifugation and stained for CD3, CD4 and CD8, after which CD4+ and CD8+ T cells were sorted on a FACSAria.

This clonotype was sampled from a human donor with alopecia areata. Sample: CD4+ T cells sorted from blood, taken at week 0. The sequence joins TRBV29-1 to TRBJ1-1, and TRBD1 aligns with 10 junction nucleotides. The CDR3 region has the sequence CSADRGLSAEAFF. Here is the DNA: TGCAGCGCTGACAGGGGGCTAAGCGCTGAAGCTTTCTTT.